This TCR beta chain originates from a study of blood T cell repertoires in COVID-19. Here immunoSEQ multiplex PCR was the method, and the copy in TCRdb shows in-frame clones only, minus some. The sample carries around 100,000 clones, roughly four fifths recorded once. V gave up 5 bases and J gave up 1 base, with 5 bases separating them. The CDR3 runs to 13 residues. Per the germline V gene, CDR1 is MNHNY and CDR2 is SVGAGI (reference sequence). The chain recombines TRBV6-6 with TRBJ2-2; D gene uncertain. The material sequenced was peripheral blood. The sequence was collected from a man aged 55 to 69 with acute or convalescent COVID-19. CDR3: CASSQLNTGELFF. DNA of the CDR3: TGTGCCAGCAGTCAACTGAACACCGGGGAGCTGTTTTTT.